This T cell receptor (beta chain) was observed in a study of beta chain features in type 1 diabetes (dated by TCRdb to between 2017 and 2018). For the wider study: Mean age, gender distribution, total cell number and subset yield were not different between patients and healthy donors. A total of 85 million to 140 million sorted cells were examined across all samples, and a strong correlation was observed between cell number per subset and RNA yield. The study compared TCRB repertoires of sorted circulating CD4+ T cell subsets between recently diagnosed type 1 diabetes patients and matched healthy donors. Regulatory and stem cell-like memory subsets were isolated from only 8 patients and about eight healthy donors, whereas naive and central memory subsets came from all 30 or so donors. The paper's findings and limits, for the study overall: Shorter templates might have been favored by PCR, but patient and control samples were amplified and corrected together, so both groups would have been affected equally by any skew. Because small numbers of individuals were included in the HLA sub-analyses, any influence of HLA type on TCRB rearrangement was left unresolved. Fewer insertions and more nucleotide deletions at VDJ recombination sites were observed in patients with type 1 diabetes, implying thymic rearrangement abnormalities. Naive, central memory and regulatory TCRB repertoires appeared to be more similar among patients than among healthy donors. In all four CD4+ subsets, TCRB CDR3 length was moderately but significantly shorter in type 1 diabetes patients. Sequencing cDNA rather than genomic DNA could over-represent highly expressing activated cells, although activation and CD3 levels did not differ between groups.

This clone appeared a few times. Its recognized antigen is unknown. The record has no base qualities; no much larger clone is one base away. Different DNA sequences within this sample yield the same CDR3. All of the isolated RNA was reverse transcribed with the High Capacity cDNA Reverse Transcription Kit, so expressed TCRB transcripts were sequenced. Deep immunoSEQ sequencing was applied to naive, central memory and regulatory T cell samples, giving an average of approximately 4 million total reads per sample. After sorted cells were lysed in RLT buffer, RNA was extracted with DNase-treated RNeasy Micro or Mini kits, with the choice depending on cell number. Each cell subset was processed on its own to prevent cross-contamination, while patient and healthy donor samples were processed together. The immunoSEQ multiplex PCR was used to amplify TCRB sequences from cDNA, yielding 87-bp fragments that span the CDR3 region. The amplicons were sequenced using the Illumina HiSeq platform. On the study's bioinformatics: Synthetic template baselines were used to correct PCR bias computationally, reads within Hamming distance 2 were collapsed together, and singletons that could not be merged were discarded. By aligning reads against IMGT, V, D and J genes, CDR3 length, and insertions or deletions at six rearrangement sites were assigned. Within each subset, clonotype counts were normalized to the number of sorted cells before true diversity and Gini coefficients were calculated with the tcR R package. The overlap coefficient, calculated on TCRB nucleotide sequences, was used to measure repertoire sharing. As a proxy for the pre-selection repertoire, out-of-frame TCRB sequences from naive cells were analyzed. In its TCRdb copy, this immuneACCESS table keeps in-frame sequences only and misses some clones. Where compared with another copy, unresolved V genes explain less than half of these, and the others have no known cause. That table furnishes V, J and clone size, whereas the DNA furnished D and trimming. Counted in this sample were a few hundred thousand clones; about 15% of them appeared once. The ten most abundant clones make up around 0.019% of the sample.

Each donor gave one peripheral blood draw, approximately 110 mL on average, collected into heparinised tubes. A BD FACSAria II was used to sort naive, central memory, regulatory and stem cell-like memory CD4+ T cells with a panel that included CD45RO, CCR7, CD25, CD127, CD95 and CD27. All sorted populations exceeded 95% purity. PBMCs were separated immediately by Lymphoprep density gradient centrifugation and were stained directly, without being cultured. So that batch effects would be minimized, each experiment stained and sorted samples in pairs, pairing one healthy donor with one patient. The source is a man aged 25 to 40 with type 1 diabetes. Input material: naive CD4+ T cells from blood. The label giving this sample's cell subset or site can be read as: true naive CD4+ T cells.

The DNA sequence is as follows: TGCGCCAGCAGCTTGGGGACTAGCGGCCAAGAGACCCAGTACTTC. It specifies CASSLGTSGQETQYF. The chain employs TRBV5-1 and TRBJ2-5, with 10 middle bases fitting TRBD2. Trimming leaves V shorter by 0 bases and J shorter by 1 base, with the junction holding 0 bases beyond the gene matches. The germline V gene provides CDR1 SGHRS and CDR2 YFSETQ. Counted from cysteine to phenylalanine, this CDR3 has 15 amino acids. CDR3 DNA only is kept here, 45 bases in frame from base 1.